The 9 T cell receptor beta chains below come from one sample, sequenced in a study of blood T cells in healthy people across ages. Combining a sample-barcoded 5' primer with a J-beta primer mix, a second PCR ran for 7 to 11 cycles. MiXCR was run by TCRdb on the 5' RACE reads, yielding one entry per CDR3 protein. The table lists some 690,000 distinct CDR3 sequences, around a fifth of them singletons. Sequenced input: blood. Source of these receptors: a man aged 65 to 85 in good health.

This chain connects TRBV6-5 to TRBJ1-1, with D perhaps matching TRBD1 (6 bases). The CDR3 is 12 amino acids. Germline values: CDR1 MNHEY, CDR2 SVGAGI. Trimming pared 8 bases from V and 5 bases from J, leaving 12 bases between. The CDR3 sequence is CASGHRETEAFF. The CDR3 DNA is TGTGCCAGCGGACACAGGGAGACTGAAGCTTTCTTT.

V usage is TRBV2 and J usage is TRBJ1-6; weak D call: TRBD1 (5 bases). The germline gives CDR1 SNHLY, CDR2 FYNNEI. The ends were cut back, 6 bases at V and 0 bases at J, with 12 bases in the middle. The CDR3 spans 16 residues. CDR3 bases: TGTGCCAGCAGGGGGGACGGAAGCTCCTATAATTCACCCCTCCACTTT. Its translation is CASRGDGSSYNSPLHF.

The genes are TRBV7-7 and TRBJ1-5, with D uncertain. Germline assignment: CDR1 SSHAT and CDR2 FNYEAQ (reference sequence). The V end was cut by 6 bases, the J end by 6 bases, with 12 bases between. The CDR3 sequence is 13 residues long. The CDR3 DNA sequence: TGTGCCAGCAGTCCCCAGTCTGTTCAGCCCCAGCATTTT. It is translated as CASSPQSVQPQHF. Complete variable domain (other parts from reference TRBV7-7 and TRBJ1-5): GAGVSQSPRYKVTKRGQDVTLRCDPISSHATLYWYQQALGQGPEFLTYFNYEAQPDKSGLPSDRFSAERPEGSISTLTIQRTEQRDSAMYRCASSPQSVQPQHFGDGTRLSIL.

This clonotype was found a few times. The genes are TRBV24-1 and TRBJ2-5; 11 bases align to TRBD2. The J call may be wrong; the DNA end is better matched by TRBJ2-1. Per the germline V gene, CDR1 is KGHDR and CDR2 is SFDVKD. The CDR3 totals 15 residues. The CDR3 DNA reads TGTGCCACCAGTGATTTTACTAGCGGGAGCTATGAGCAGTTCTTC. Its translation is CATSDFTSGSYEQFF.

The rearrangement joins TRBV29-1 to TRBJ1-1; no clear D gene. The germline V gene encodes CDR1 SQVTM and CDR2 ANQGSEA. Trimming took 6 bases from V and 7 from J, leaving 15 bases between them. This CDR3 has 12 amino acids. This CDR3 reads CSVLTESSEAFF. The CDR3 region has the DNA TGCAGCGTACTTACAGAGAGCAGTGAAGCTTTCTTT.

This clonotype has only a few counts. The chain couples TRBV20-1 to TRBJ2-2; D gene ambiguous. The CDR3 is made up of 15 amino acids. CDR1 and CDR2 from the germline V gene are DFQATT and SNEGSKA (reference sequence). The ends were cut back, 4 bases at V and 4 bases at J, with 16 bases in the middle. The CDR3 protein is CSAIRGIESTGELFF. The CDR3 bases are TGCAGTGCTATACGTGGGATTGAGAGCACCGGGGAGCTGTTTTTT.

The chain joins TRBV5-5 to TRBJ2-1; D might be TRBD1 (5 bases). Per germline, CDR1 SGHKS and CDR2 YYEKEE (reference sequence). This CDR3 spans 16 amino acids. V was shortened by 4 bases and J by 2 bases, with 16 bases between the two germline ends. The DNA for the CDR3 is TGTGCCAGCAGCGCGATTGGGGCTTCACCCTACAATGAGCAGTTCTTC. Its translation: CASSAIGASPYNEQFF. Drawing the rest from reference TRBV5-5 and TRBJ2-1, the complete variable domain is DAGVTQSPTHLIKTRGQQVTLRCSPISGHKSVSWYQQVLGQGPQFIFQYYEKEERGRGNFPDRFSARQFPNYSSELNVNALLLGDSALYLCASSAIGASPYNEQFFGPGTRLTVL.

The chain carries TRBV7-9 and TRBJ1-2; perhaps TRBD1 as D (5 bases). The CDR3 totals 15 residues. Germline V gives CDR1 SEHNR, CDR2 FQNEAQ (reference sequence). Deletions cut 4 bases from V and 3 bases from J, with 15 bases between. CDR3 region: CASSSPVKGHYGYTF. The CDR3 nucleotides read TGTGCCAGCAGCTCCCCCGTGAAGGGGCACTATGGCTACACCTTC.

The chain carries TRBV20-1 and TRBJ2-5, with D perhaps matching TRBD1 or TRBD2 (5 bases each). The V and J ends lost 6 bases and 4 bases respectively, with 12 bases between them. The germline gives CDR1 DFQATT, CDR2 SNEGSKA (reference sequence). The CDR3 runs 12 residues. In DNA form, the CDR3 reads TGCAGTGCGAAAGAGGGGAGAGAGACCCAGTACTTC. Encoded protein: CSAKEGRETQYF.